The T cell receptor (beta chain) under discussion was sequenced for a study of T cell responses to AZD1222 COVID-19 vaccine. Concerning this clone itself: What it binds is not known.

Study outcomes and limitations: Donors skewed white British and female; clonal diversity was possibly underestimated. There were repertoire samples only from the period after the peak T cell response.

Trimming stripped 7 bases from V and 4 bases from J, with 10 bases between. CDR3 size: 12 residues. Germline CDR1 SEHNR, CDR2 FQNEAQ (reference sequence). Clones were sequenced by immunoSEQ multiplex PCR, and TCRdb holds only the in-frame ones, with some missing. The sample has 150,000 or so clones, 75% to 95% seen once. This rearrangement joins TRBV7-9 to TRBJ1-2, with D maybe TRBD1 (5 bases). Specimen: peripheral blood, collected on day 0 of AZD1222 vaccination. The TCR originated in an adult in good health. The CDR3 is CASTPGGYGYTF. CDR3 DNA: TGTGCCAGCACCCCTGGGGGCTATGGCTACACCTTC. Full variable domain (outside the CDR3, taken from reference TRBV7-9 and TRBJ1-2): DTGVSQNPRHKITKRGQNVTFRCDPISEHNRLYWYRQTLGQGPEFLTYFQNEAQLEKSRLLSDRFSAERPKGSFSTLEIQRTEQGDSAMYLCASTPGGYGYTFGSGTRLTVV.